This T cell receptor (beta chain) was sequenced in a study of T cells after posttransplantation cyclophosphamide. Germline V lookup: CDR1 MNHEY, CDR2 SMNVEV (reference sequence). CDR3 length equals 17 residues. V lost 3 bases, J lost 0 bases, and 12 bases lay in between. Sampled 1 year posttransplant, controls received myeloablative marrow transplants, methotrexate and a calcineurin inhibitor. Produced via immunoSEQ multiplex PCR; TCRdb's table is partial and in-frame only. The profile shows tens of thousands of clones, 80% to 90% of them singletons. This receptor was taken from a female patient between 30 and 45 years old who received an allogeneic stem cell transplant from an unrelated donor, was CMV-positive, and had acute and chronic GVHD. Among the T cells, some may be from the graft donor. Sequencing was performed on PBMCs, taken approximately 360 days after allogeneic stem cell transplant with calcineurin inhibitor and methotrexate. The rearrangement uses TRBV27 and TRBJ2-6; D gene unclear. The DNA for the CDR3 is TGTGCCAGCAGTTTCGGAGCACCTCGCTCTGGGGCCAACGTCCTGACTTTC. This encodes CASSFGAPRSGANVLTF.